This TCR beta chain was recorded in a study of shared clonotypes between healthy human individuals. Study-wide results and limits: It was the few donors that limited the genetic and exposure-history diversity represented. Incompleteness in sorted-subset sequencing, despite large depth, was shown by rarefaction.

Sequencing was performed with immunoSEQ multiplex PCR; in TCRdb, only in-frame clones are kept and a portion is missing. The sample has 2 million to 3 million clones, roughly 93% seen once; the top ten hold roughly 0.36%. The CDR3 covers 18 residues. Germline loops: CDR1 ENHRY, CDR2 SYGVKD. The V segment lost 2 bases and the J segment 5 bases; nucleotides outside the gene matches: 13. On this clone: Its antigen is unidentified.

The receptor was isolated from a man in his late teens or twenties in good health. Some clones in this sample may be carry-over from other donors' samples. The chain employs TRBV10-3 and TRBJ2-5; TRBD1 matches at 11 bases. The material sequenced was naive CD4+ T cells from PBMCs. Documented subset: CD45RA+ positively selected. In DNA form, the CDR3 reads TGTGCCATCAGTGAGGCACGGGCTGTGGACAGGGGGCAGGAGACCCAGTACTTC. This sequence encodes CAISEARAVDRGQETQYF.